This TCR beta chain derives from a study of CD8 T cells in Susac syndrome. Study observations and caveats: The authors acknowledged that the study's TCR sequencing and HLA analysis involved relatively few individuals.

This clonotype was seen only once. Its antigen is unidentified. Controls matched for sex and age were healthy donors. Germline loops: CDR1 SQVTM, CDR2 ANQGSEA. CDR3 length: 14 residues. V was cut by 7 bases and J by 0 bases, with 15 bases left in between. Random hexamers served to reverse transcribe about 0.45 to 1 ug RNA. TCRdb called the immunoSEQ multiplex PCR reads again in MiXCR, with one record for every CDR3 protein. The table records 120,000 to 150,000 distinct CDR3 sequences, approximately 94% of them present only once. The material sequenced was CD4+ T cells from PBMCs. This receptor was identified in a human donor in good health. V and J are TRBV29-1 and TRBJ1-2; possibly TRBD1 for D (6 bases). The CDR3 nucleotides read TGCAGCGCAATAAAGACAGGAACTAACTATGGCTACACCTTC. It yields the protein CSAIKTGTNYGYTF.